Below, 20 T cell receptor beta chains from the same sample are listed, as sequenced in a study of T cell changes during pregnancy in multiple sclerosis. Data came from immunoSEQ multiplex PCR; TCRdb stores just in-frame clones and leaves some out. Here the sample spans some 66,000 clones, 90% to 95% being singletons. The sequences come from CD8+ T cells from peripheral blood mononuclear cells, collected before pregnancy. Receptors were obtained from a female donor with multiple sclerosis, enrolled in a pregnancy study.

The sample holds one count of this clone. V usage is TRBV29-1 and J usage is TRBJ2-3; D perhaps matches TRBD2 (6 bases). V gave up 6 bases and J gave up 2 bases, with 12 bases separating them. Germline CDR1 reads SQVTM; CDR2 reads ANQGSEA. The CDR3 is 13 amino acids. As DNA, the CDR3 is TGCAGCGTACTCGGGGGTAACACAGATACGCAGTATTTT. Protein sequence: CSVLGGNTDTQYF.

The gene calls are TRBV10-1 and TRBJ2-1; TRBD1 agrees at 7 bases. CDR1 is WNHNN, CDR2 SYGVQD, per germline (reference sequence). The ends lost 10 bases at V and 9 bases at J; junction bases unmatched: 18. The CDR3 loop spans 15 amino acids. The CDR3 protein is CANCTRGRKEGEQFF. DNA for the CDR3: TGCGCCAACTGTACGAGGGGGCGTAAAGAAGGTGAGCAGTTCTTC.

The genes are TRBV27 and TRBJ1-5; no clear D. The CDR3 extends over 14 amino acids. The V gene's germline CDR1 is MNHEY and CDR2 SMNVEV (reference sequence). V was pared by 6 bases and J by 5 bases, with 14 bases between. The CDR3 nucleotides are TGTGCCAGCAGAGCTGGCGTGGAGCATCAGCCCCAGCATTTT. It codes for CASRAGVEHQPQHF.

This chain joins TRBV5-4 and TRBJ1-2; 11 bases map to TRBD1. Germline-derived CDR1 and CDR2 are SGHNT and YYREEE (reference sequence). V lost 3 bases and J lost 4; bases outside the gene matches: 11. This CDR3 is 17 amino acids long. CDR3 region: CASSWGSVGQGAYGYTF. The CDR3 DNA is TGTGCCAGCAGCTGGGGGAGTGTCGGACAGGGGGCCTATGGCTACACCTTC.

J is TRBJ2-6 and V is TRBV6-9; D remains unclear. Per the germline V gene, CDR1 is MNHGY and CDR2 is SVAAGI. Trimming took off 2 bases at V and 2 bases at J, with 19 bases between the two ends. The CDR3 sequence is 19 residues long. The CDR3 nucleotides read TGTGCCAGCAGTTATCATTCCCCCCTGGCAGGCGCTGGGGCCAACGTCCTGACTTTC. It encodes CASSYHSPLAGAGANVLTF.

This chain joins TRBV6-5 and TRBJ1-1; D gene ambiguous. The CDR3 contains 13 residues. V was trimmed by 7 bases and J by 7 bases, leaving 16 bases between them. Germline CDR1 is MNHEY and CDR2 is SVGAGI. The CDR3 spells CASTRGQTNEAFF. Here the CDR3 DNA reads TGTGCCAGCACACGGGGTCAGACGAATGAAGCTTTCTTT.

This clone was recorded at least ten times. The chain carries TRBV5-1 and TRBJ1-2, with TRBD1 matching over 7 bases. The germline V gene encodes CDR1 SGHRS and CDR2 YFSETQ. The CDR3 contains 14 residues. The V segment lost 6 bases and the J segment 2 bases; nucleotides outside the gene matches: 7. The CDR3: CASTRDRVNYGYTF. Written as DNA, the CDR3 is TGCGCCAGCACCCGGGACAGAGTAAACTATGGCTACACCTTC. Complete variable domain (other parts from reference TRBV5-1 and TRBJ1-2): KAGVTQTPRYLIKTRGQQVTLSCSPISGHRSVSWYQQTPGQGLQFLFEYFSETQRNKGNFPGRFSGRQFSNSRSEMNVSTLELGDSALYLCASTRDRVNYGYTFGSGTRLTVV.

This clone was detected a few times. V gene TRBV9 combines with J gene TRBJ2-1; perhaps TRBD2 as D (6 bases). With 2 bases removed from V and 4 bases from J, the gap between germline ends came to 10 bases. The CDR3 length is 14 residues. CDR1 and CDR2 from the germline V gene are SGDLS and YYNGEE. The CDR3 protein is CASSVGGPYNEQFF. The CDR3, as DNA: TGTGCCAGCAGCGTCGGGGGTCCTTACAATGAGCAGTTCTTC.

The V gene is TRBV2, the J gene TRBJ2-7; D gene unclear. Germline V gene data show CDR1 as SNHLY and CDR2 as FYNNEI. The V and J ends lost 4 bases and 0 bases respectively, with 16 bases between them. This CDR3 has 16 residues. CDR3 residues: CASSVQREYSSYEQYF. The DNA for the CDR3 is TGTGCCAGCAGTGTCCAGCGAGAGTATAGCTCCTACGAGCAGTACTTC.

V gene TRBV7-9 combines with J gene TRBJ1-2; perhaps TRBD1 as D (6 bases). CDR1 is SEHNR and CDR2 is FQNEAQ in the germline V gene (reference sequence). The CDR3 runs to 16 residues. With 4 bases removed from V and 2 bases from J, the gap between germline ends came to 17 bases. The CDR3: CASSSPEQGLNYGYTF. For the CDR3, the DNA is TGTGCCAGCAGCTCACCCGAACAGGGCCTAAACTATGGCTACACCTTC.

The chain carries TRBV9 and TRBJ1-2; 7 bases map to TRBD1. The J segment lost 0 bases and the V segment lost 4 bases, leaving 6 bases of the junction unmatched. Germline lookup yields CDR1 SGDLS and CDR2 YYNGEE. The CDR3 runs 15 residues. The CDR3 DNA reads TGTGCCAGCAGCCCAATGACAGGGCCTAACTATGGCTACACCTTC. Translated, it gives CASSPMTGPNYGYTF.

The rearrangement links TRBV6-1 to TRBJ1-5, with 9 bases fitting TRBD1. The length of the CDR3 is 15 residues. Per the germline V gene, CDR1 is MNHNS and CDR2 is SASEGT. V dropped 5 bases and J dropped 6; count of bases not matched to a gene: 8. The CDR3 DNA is TGTGCCAGCAGTCTGGACAGGGGACGAAGTCAGCCCCAGCATTTT. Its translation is CASSLDRGRSQPQHF.

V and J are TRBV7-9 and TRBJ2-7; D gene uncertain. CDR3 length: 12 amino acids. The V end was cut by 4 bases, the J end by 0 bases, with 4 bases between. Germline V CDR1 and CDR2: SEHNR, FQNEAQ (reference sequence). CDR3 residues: CASSYNSYEQYF. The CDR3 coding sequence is TGTGCCAGCAGCTACAACTCCTACGAGCAGTACTTC.

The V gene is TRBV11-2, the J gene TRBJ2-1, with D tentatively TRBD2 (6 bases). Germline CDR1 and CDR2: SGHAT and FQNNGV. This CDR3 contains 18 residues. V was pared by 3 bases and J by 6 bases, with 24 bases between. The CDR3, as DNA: TGTGCCAGCAGCTTCCCTGAGGCGGGGCTTCCCCCCTCCAATGAGCAGTTCTTC. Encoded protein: CASSFPEAGLPPSNEQFF.

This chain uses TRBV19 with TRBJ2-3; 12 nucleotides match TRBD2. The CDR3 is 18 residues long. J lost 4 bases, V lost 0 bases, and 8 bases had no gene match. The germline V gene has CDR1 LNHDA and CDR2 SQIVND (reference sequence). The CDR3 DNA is TGTGCCAGTAGTATAGATTGGGCTAGCGGGGGGGATCCAGATACGCAGTATTTT. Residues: CASSIDWASGGDPDTQYF.

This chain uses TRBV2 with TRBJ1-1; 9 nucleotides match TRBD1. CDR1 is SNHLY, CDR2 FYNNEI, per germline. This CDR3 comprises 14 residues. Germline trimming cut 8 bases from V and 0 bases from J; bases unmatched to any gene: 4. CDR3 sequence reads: CASLTGGMNTEAFF. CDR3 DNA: TGTGCCAGCCTAACAGGGGGCATGAACACTGAAGCTTTCTTT. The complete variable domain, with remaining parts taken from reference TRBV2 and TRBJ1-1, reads EPEVTQTPSHQVTQMGQEVILRCVPISNHLYFYWYRQILGQKVEFLVSFYNNEISEKSEIFDDQFSVERPDGSNFTLKIRSTKLEDSAMYFCASLTGGMNTEAFFGQGTRLTVV.

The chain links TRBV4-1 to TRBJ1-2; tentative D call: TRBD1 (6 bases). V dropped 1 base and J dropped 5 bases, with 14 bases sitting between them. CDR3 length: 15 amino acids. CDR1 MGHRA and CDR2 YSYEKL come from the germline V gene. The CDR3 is CASSQGPQGIYGYTF. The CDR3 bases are TGCGCCAGCAGCCAAGGCCCACAGGGAATTTATGGCTACACCTTC.

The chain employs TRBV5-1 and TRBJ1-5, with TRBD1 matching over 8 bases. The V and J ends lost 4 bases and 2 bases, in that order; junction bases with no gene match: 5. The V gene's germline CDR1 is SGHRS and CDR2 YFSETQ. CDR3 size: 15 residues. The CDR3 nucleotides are TGCGCCAGCAGCACAGAGACAGGGGGCAATCAGCCCCAGCATTTT. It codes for CASSTETGGNQPQHF. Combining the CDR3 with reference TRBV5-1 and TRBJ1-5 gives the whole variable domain KAGVTQTPRYLIKTRGQQVTLSCSPISGHRSVSWYQQTPGQGLQFLFEYFSETQRNKGNFPGRFSGRQFSNSRSEMNVSTLELGDSALYLCASSTETGGNQPQHFGDGTRLSIL.

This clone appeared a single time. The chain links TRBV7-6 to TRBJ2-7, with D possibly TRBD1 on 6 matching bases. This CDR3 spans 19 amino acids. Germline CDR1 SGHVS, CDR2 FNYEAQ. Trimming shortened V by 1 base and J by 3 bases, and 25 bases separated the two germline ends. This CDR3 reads CASSLGARGFYEGVYEQYF. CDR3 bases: TGTGCCAGCAGCTTAGGGGCCAGAGGGTTCTACGAGGGGGTCTACGAGCAGTACTTC.

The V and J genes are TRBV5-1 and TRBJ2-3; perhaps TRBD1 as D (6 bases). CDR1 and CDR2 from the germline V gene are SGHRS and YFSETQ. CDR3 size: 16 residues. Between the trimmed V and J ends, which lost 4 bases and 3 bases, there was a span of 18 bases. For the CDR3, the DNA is TGCGCCAGCAGCCCGCTCAGTGGGGGCGATACAGATACGCAGTATTTT. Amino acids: CASSPLSGGDTDTQYF.